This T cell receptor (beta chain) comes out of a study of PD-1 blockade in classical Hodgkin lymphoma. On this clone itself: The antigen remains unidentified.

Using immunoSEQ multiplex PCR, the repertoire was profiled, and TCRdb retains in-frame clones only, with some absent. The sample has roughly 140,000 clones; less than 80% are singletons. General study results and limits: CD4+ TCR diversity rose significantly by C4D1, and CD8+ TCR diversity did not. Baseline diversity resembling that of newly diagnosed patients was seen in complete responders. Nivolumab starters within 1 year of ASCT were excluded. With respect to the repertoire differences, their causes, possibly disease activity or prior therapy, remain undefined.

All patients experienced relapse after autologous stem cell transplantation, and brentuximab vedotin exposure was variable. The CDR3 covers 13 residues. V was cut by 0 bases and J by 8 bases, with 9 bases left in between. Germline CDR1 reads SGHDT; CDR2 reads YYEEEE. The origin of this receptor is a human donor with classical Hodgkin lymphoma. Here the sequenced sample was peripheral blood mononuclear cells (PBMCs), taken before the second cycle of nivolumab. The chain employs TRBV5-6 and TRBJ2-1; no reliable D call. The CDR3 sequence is CASSLAASDEQFF. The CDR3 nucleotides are TGTGCCAGCAGCTTGGCCGCCAGCGATGAGCAGTTCTTC.